This TCR beta chain appears in the sequencing data of a study of identical twins (dated by TCRdb to 2016 to 2017). In the study overall: To test whether fetal clonotypes persist, this study deep-sequenced TCR alpha and beta repertoires from monozygotic twins, from unrelated adults of various ages, and from cord blood. To rule out contamination, replicate twin experiments were performed at different times with different library preparation protocols.

Every donor was a healthy Caucasian. Three pairs of female monozygotic twins, all aged about 18 to 29 years, were included in the twin cohort. Miltenyi CD45RO+ enrichment and human naive T-cell isolation kits were used to isolate memory (CD45RO+) and naive T cells from PBMC. From the germline V gene, CDR1 is SGHNT and CDR2 is YENEEA. V is cut by 0 bases and J by 6 bases, and the space between the germline ends is 7 bases. From the cysteine up to the phenylalanine, the CDR3 has a length of 13 residues. Just CDR3 DNA is preserved here, 39 bases in frame from base 1. Receptor amplification or capture employed 5' RACE. Data came from an Illumina HiSeq 2000. A universal primer binding site was introduced by template switching, and a unique molecular identifier was present in the final cDNA, enabling accurate counting of TCR cDNA molecules. Specific primers in the conserved constant-segment region were used to synthesize first-strand cDNA for the TCR alpha and beta chains. Each cDNA library was double barcoded, with a SMART-Mk sample barcode plus Illumina barcodes, to control for contamination. Two successive PCR steps introduced TruSeq adapter sequences along with Illumina sample barcodes. TCR alpha and beta cDNA libraries were sequenced on the Illumina HiSeq platform with custom primers. The authors processed their data as follows. MiGEC was used to process raw reads and extract unique molecular identifiers, and MiXCR was used to find CDR3 positions. For each individual, recombination models were inferred using an EM algorithm with the repgenHMM and IGoR tools. The analysis of shared clonotypes was done with the tcR package in R, with sharing normalized by the product of cloneset sizes. Out-of-frame nonproductive sequences were analyzed to study raw recombination free of thymic and clonal selection effects. TCRdb handled the public reads itself, with Q25 trimming in fastp and clone calling in MiXCR, and kept productive beta chains. CDR3 protein duplicates are merged, each entry listing the most common genes and DNA. These V and J calls originate from TCRdb's pipeline instead of the authors' own analysis. For this sample the table gives some 250,000 distinct CDR3 sequences, of which more than 9.5% were detected only once. The top ten clones comprise around 4% of the sample.

There are a few counts of this clonotype. Its antigen has not been determined. Base qualities are not provided; no much larger clone lies one nucleotide away. Study-wide conclusions, independent of this receptor: Because the same donors could not be followed over many years, the conclusions depended on cross-sectional statistical analysis. Excess twin sharing in beta out-of-frame sequences was weaker because fewer shared sequences lowered the signal-to-noise ratio. Compared with coincidental sharing between unrelated individuals, an excess of low generation-probability sequences was observed among out-of-frame TCR alpha sequences shared between twins. Fewer insertions were carried by abundant cord blood beta clonotypes; a weaker similar trend was observed in young adult naive repertoires, while no such trend was observed in memory repertoires. In monozygotic twins, out-of-frame TCR alpha sharing was systematically underestimated by recombination models, although the models agreed with sharing between unrelated individuals. Zero-insertion analyses could be partly confounded by invariant T cells such as MAIT and iNKT, although diverse VJ usage argued against such confounding for most clonotypes.

The same data also contributed to another study, on yellow fever vaccine responses in identical twins. In that second paper, the authors write: According to the authors, the vaccine-induced T cell response in identical twins seemed to be partly convergent and partly specific to each individual. Focusing on identical twins, the study followed the T cell clones that responded to the vaccine, and did so with precision.

The chain links TRBV11-3 with TRBJ2-3; no D gene can be assigned with confidence. The sample comprised memory (CD45RO+) T cells sorted from blood. This specimen's cell subset or site label, interpreted: CD45RO+ enriched T cells. This TCR was sampled from a woman aged 18-29 years in good health. The DNA sequence follows: TGTGCCAGCAGCTTAGATCTTAAGGATACGCAGTATTTT. This codes for CASSLDLKDTQYF. The full variable domain, completed from the reference TRBV11-3 and TRBJ2-3 proteins outside the CDR3, reads EAGVVQSPRYKIIEKKQPVAFWCNPISGHNTLYWYLQNLGQGPELLIRYENEEAVDDSQLPKDRFSAERLKGVDSTLKIQPAELGDSAVYLCASSLDLKDTQYFGPGTRLTVL.